This T cell receptor (beta chain) was sequenced during a study of blood T cell repertoires in COVID-19. Study-wide background: Sources were T cells, B-cell-depleted T cells, or PBMCs; the material itself was cDNA or gDNA.

Trimming at V came to 0 bases and at J to 2 bases, leaving 5 bases not matched to a gene. Looked up from germline, CDR1 is LGHNA and CDR2 is YNFKEQ. The CDR3 is made up of 16 amino acids. As handled by the study authors: Quantification of nucleated cells was approximated via reference gene primer amplification. The data were produced by immunoSEQ multiplex PCR, yet TCRdb's version contains in-frame clones alone and is incomplete. That table furnishes V, J and clone size, whereas the DNA furnished D and trimming. The data contain 130,000 to 150,000 clones, about 90% of them singletons. The sample holds one count of this clone.

The clonotype originates from a man aged 50 to 59 who had recovered from COVID-19. This sequence joins TRBV4-2 and TRBJ2-3; TRBD2 agrees at 7 bases. The sequencing input was peripheral blood. For the CDR3, the DNA is TGTGCCAGCAGCCAAGATCAGCGGGGCTACACAGATACGCAGTATTTT. Its translation is CASSQDQRGYTDTQYF.